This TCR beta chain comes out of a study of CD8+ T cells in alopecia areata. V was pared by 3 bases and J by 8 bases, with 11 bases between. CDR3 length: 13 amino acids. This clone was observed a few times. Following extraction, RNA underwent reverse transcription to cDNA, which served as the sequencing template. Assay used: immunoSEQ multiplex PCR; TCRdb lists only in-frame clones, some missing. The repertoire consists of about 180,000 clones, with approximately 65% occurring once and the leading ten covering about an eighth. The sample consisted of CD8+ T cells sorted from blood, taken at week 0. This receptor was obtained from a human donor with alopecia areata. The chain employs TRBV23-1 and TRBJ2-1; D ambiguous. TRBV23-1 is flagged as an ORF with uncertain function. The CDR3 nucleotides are TGCGCCAGCAGTCAGGCCGAACCTTATGAGCAGTTCTTC. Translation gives CASSQAEPYEQFF.